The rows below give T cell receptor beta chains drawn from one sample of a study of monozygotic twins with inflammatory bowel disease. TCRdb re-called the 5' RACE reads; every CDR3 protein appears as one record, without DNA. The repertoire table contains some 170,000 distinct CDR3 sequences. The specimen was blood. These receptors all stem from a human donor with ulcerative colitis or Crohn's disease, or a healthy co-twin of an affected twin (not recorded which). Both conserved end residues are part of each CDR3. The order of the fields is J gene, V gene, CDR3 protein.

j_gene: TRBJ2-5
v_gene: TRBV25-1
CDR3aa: CASSDNLYQETQYF

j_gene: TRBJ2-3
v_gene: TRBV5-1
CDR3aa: CASSWGRAATDTQYF

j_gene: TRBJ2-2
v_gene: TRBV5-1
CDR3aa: CASSLGGANTGELFF

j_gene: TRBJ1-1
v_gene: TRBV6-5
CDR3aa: CASSRQNTEAFF

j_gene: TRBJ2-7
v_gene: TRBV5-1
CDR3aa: CASQIGGPWVLYEQYF

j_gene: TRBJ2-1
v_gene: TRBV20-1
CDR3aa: CSARTSGRWSYNEQFF

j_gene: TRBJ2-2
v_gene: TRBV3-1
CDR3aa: CASSQVAGGPYTGELFF

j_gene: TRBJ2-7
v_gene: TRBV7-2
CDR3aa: CASSPQLGYYEQYF

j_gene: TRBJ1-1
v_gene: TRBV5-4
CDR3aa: CASSLRGSPEAFF

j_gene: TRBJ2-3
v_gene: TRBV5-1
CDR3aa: CASSSGAADTQYF

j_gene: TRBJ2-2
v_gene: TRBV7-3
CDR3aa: CASRVTGGPTGELFF

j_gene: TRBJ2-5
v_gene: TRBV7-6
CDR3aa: CASSLSGAVWETQYF

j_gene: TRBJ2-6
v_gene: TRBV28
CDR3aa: CASSSYSGANVLTF

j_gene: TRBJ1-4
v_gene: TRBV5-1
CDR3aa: CASSRAKEQGASTNEKLFF

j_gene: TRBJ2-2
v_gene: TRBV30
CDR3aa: CAWTVAGAYTGELFF

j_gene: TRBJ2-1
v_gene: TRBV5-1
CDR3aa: CASSLVPGLAGWEQFF

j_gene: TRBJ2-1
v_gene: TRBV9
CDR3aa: CASSRGGGLYNEQFF

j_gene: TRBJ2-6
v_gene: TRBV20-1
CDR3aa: CSAREEGQGGANVLTF

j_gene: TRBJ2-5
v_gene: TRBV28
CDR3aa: CASSAQVHQETQYF

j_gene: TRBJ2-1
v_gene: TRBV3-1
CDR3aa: CASSLAGGPKTYNEQFF

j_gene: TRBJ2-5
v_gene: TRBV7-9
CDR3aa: CASSPLTGSQETQYF

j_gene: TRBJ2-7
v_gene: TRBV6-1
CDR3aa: CASSETRAPSRVYF

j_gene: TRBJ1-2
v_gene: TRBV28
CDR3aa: CASRLTGGAFGYTF

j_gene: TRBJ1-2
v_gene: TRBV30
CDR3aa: CAWNLLWRDGYTF

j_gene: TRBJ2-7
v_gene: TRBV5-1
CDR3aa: CASSLGGSESYEQYF

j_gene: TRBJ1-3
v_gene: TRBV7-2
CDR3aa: CASSLDRGAGGNTIYF

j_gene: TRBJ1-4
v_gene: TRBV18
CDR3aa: CASSLKTPPTTNEKLFF

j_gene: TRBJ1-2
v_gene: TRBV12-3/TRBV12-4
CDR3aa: CASFALGTGPVYTF